This TCR beta chain came from a study of shared clonotypes between healthy human individuals. Study at large: A few men and two women, aged 18 to 49, were donors. The plates for each donor numbered three CD4 naive, three CD4 memory, two CD8 naive and one CD8 memory.

This CDR3 has 14 residues. Germline CDR1 reads SGHTA; CDR2 reads FQGTGA. The junction had 3 bases not matched to a gene; V was cut back by 4 bases and J by 4 bases. The study, taken as a whole, reports: Naive subsets, compared against memory subsets, generally had larger estimated richness values. Collection of samples was limited to blood; tissue repertoires likely differ.

Some clones are missing from TCRdb's copy, which holds only in-frame ones; the method was immunoSEQ multiplex PCR. The repertoire has 2 million to 2.5 million clones, around 92% of them found once; the top ten carry approximately 0.39%. Turning to this clone: What it binds is unknown.

Sequenced input: naive CD4+ T cells from PBMCs. Subset indicated: CD45RA+ positively selected. This chain connects TRBV7-3 to TRBJ2-3, with TRBD2 identical over 9 bases. The TCR originated in a man aged 18 to 29 in good health. Some clones in this sample may be carry-over from other donors' samples. The CDR3 region is CASSSGTSPDTQYF. CDR3 DNA: TGTGCCAGCAGCTCCGGGACTAGCCCAGATACGCAGTATTTT.